This T cell receptor (beta chain) was profiled in a study of blood T cells in healthy people across ages. Overall study results and limits: Relative to aged donors, long-lived donors carried more naive CD4+ cells and displayed higher diversity.

V was shortened by 6 bases and J by 5 bases, with 14 bases between the two germline ends. The CDR3 runs to 14 residues. Germline assignment: CDR1 SGHRS and CDR2 YFSETQ. Worth noting for this clonotype: Its cognate antigen is unknown.

A second PCR of 7 to 11 cycles used a sample-barcoded 5' primer and a J-beta primer mix. MiXCR was run by TCRdb on the 5' RACE reads, yielding one entry per CDR3 protein. The sample shows 850,000 to 1,000,000 distinct CDR3 sequences, around 54% of them seen only once. Donors were systemically healthy Caucasian individuals from Russia aged roughly 6 to 95 years. The gene calls are TRBV5-1 and TRBJ1-4; D gene unclear. The material sequenced was blood. This TCR was sampled from a woman aged 55 to 70 in good health. CDR3 protein: CASTAGNYNEKLFF. CDR3 sequence (DNA): TGCGCCAGCACTGCCGGGAACTACAATGAAAAACTGTTTTTT.